A selection of T cell receptor beta chains follows, all from one sample in a study of CD8 T cells in Susac syndrome. TCRdb used MiXCR to reprocess the immunoSEQ multiplex PCR reads, holding one entry per CDR3 protein. The sample has roughly 200,000 distinct CDR3 sequences, approximately 95% seen once; the top ten hold 0.082%. Sample: CD4+ T cells from PBMCs. The receptors derive from a human donor with multiple sclerosis. Each CDR3 is given with its conserved first and last residue. Each record gives: clone size, V gene, D gene, J gene, CDR3 protein, CDR3 DNA. A D gene is named only where the DNA matches it firmly. Clone size is shown for a subset of rows, as once, few, many or a class of expanded clone.

NA	TRBV3-1	TRBD1	TRBJ1-5	CASSPRTGSNQPQHF	TGTGCCAGCAGCCCTAGGACAGGGAGCAATCAGCCCCAGCATTTT
once	TRBV29-1	NA	TRBJ1-4	CSVEPHLPSEKLFF	TGCAGCGTTGAACCCCACCTTCCGAGTGAAAAACTGTTTTTT
NA	TRBV9	NA	TRBJ1-2	CASSTRQNYGYTF	TGTGCCAGCAGCACCCGACAGAACTATGGCTACACCTTC
NA	TRBV20-1	NA	TRBJ2-3	CSARDQRWQGTDTQYF	TGCAGTGCTAGAGATCAGAGGTGGCAGGGCACAGATACGCAGTATTTT
NA	TRBV29-1	NA	TRBJ2-5	CSVERQLRETQYF	TGCAGCGTTGAGAGGCAGCTCCGTGAGACCCAGTACTTC
NA	TRBV4-1	NA	TRBJ1-4	CASSSPTSGGEKLFF	TGCGCCAGCAGCTCGCCAACATCGGGAGGGGAAAAACTGTTTTTT
NA	TRBV5-4	NA	TRBJ1-1	CASSLGPMNTEAFF	TGTGCCAGCAGCTTAGGGCCGATGAACACTGAAGCTTTCTTT
NA	TRBV12-5	NA	TRBJ2-1	CASGPRGDTEQFF	TGTGCTAGTGGGCCCAGAGGGGATACTGAGCAGTTCTTC
NA	TRBV30	NA	TRBJ1-1	CGFDRGGAEAFF	TGTGGATTCGACCGGGGAGGCGCTGAAGCTTTCTTT
NA	TRBV3-1	NA	TRBJ2-7	CASSQGLDGGYEQYF	TGTGCCAGCAGCCAAGGGTTAGACGGAGGCTACGAGCAGTACTTC
NA	TRBV30	NA	TRBJ2-3	CAFSAAVATDTQYF	TGTGCCTTCAGCGCCGCTGTAGCCACAGATACGCAGTATTTT
NA	TRBV20-1	NA	TRBJ2-6	CSASTPGANVLTF	TGCAGTGCTTCTACGCCTGGGGCCAACGTCCTGACTTTC
NA	TRBV30	NA	TRBJ1-5	CAWSPPGAASNQPQHF	TGTGCCTGGAGTCCCCCGGGGGCGGCAAGCAATCAGCCCCAGCATTTT
NA	TRBV7-2	NA	TRBJ1-1	CASSLASGPMNTEAFF	TGTGCCAGCAGCTTAGCGTCCGGGCCCATGAACACTGAAGCTTTCTTT
once	TRBV6-5	TRBD1	TRBJ2-1	CASSYMQGQGNNEQFF	TGTGCCAGCAGTTACATGCAGGGACAGGGTAACAATGAGCAGTTCTTC
NA	TRBV15	NA	TRBJ1-5	CATSRKRGYESNQPQHF	TGTGCCACCAGCCGTAAGCGGGGTTACGAGAGCAATCAGCCCCAGCATTTT
NA	TRBV6-1	TRBD1	TRBJ2-5	CASSPPSTGVGQETQYF	TGTGCCAGCAGCCCTCCCTCGACAGGGGTGGGCCAAGAGACCCAGTACTTC
NA	TRBV6-6	TRBD1	TRBJ1-6	CASSTRTGDSPLHF	TGTGCCAGCAGTACCCGGACAGGGGACTCACCCCTCCACTTT
NA	TRBV12-3/TRBV12-4	NA	TRBJ1-2	CASSFHNYGYTF	TGTGCCAGCAGTTTCCATAACTATGGCTACACCTTC
once	TRBV10-3	TRBD1	TRBJ1-2	CAISETGGANYGYTF	TGTGCCATCAGTGAGACAGGGGGCGCGAACTATGGCTACACCTTC
once	TRBV29-1	NA	TRBJ1-3	CSVTDGSSGNTIYF	TGCAGCGTTACCGACGGAAGCTCTGGAAACACCATATATTTT
once	TRBV7-8	NA	TRBJ1-6	CASSFSLYNSPLHF	TGTGCCAGCAGCTTTAGTCTGTATAATTCACCCCTCCACTTT
NA	TRBV29-1	NA	TRBJ1-5	CSVGRTSNQPQHF	TGCAGCGTCGGACGGACTAGCAATCAGCCCCAGCATTTT
once	TRBV24-1	TRBD2	TRBJ2-3	CATSVGGGGTDTQYF	TGTGCCACCAGTGTCGGCGGGGGGGGGACAGATACGCAGTATTTT
NA	TRBV7-2	NA	TRBJ1-1	CASSAASGGRTEAFF	TGTGCCAGCAGCGCAGCGTCAGGCGGGCGCACTGAAGCTTTCTTT
NA	TRBV5-1	TRBD1	TRBJ1-1	CASSPGDRDGTEAFF	TGCGCCAGCAGCCCCGGGGACAGGGACGGCACTGAAGCTTTCTTT
NA	TRBV30	NA	TRBJ1-5	CAWSGEGYQPQHF	TGTGCCTGGAGTGGGGAGGGTTATCAGCCCCAGCATTTT
NA	TRBV30	NA	TRBJ1-1	CAWSVGGQSTEAFF	TGTGCCTGGAGTGTAGGCGGGCAGAGCACTGAAGCTTTCTTT
NA	TRBV5-1	NA	TRBJ2-1	CASSLAGGANYNEQFF	TGCGCCAGCAGCTTGGCTGGGGGGGCCAACTACAATGAGCAGTTCTTC
NA	TRBV7-3	NA	TRBJ1-6	CASSLTGDPPGSPLHF	TGTGCCAGCAGCTTAACGGGTGATCCCCCGGGGTCACCCCTCCACTTT
NA	TRBV2	TRBD2	TRBJ2-3	CASKRLAGGSTDTQYF	TGTGCCAGCAAAAGACTAGCGGGGGGCAGCACAGATACGCAGTATTTT
NA	TRBV29-1	NA	TRBJ1-1	CSVLRSMNTEAFF	TGCAGCGTTCTCAGAAGCATGAACACTGAAGCTTTCTTT
NA	TRBV2	TRBD2	TRBJ2-1	CASSDGLAGVLSYNEQFF	TGTGCCAGCAGTGATGGACTAGCGGGGGTTTTATCCTACAATGAGCAGTTCTTC
NA	TRBV20-1	TRBD1	TRBJ2-5	CSVAGGTGGETQYF	TGCAGTGTCGCGGGAGGGACAGGGGGCGAGACCCAGTACTTC
NA	TRBV9	TRBD2	TRBJ2-7	CASSVGDSGYEQYF	TGTGCCAGCAGCGTAGGGGATAGCGGGTACGAGCAGTACTTC
NA	TRBV5-1	NA	TRBJ1-5	CASSLGTDQPQHF	TGTGCCAGCAGCCTGGGGACTGATCAGCCCCAGCATTTT
NA	TRBV6-5	NA	TRBJ2-6	CASSYSAGKGSVLTF	TGTGCCAGCAGTTATTCGGCAGGGAAAGGCAGCGTCCTGACTTTC
NA	TRBV5-1	NA	TRBJ2-1	CASSPPSHEQFF	TGCGCCAGCAGCCCACCCTCCCATGAGCAGTTCTTC
NA	TRBV4-2	NA	TRBJ2-1	CASSQPGQYNEQFF	TGTGCCAGCAGCCAACCAGGACAATACAATGAGCAGTTCTTC
NA	TRBV20-1	NA	TRBJ1-2	CSAPIGQTYGYTF	TGCAGTGCCCCTATTGGACAGACCTATGGCTACACCTTC
NA	TRBV6-2/TRBV6-3	NA	TRBJ1-5	CASSYSGWAVRQPQHF	TGTGCCAGCAGTTACTCAGGTTGGGCGGTGCGGCAGCCCCAGCATTTT
NA	TRBV30	NA	TRBJ1-1	CAWSVGQLAFF	TGTGCCTGGAGTGTAGGACAACTAGCTTTCTTT
NA	TRBV6-1	NA	TRBJ2-1	CASNMDIRFADEQFF	TGTGCCAGCAATATGGACATACGCTTTGCCGATGAGCAGTTCTTC
NA	TRBV9	TRBD2	TRBJ2-5	CASSPNSGVETQYF	TGTGCCAGCAGCCCAAATAGCGGGGTCGAGACCCAGTACTTC
once	TRBV12-3/TRBV12-4	TRBD2	TRBJ2-1	CASSTGTRRANEQFF	TGTGCCAGCAGTACCGGGACTAGAAGGGCCAATGAGCAGTTCTTC
NA	TRBV3-1	TRBD1	TRBJ1-6	CASSPRQQDRVSPLHF	TGTGCCAGCAGCCCCCGCCAGCAGGACAGGGTTTCACCCCTCCACTTT
NA	TRBV5-1	TRBD2	TRBJ2-5	CASSPGTSGGAQYF	TGCGCCAGCAGCCCCGGGACTAGCGGGGGAGCCCAGTACTTC
once	TRBV29-1	NA	TRBJ1-1	CSVEKGQNTEAFF	TGCAGCGTTGAGAAGGGGCAGAACACTGAAGCTTTCTTT
NA	TRBV20-1	TRBD2	TRBJ2-1	CSARDWIAGGLNEQFF	TGCAGTGCTAGAGATTGGATAGCGGGGGGCTTAAATGAGCAGTTCTTC
NA	TRBV6-5	NA	TRBJ2-3	CASRQGRTDTQYF	TGTGCCAGCAGACAGGGGAGGACAGATACGCAGTATTTT
NA	TRBV5-1	NA	TRBJ2-1	CASSLANRAFDEQFF	TGCGCCAGCAGCTTGGCCAACAGGGCCTTTGATGAGCAGTTCTTC
NA	TRBV5-4	TRBD2	TRBJ2-5	CASSRSGLAQETQYF	TGTGCCAGCAGCCGCAGCGGACTAGCTCAAGAGACCCAGTACTTC